The subject of this entry is one T cell receptor beta chain. Its antigen is not identified. This CDR3 is 13 amino acids long. Trimming stripped 7 bases from V and 8 bases from J, with 14 bases between. Germline lookup yields CDR1 SNHLY and CDR2 FYNNEI. Tens of thousands of T cell genomes (approximately 0.2 ug DNA) went into each sorted-subset replicate. In the source study's methods: There were no quality scores in the junction-only immunoSEQ sequences, so filtering differed. Sequenced by immunoSEQ multiplex PCR; TCRdb stores in-frame clones only, minus some. Clone size and the V and J calls come from that table; the DNA yielded D and trimming. In the table there are 2 million to 2.5 million clones, approximately 94% of which are singletons. The data originate from a study of shared clonotypes between healthy human individuals. Study findings and constraints: Rarefaction indicated that sorted-subset sequencing remained incomplete although depth was large. Clonotype sharing levels among donors were expected to vary with sequencing depth.

CD45RO-negative, CCR7-positively selected cells formed the naive CD8 fraction, excluding terminally differentiated effector memory CD45RA+ cells. The sequencing input was naive CD8+ T cells from PBMCs. The sequence was collected from a man between 18 and 29 years old in good health. Some clones in this sample may be carry-over from other donors' samples. The chain combines TRBV2 with TRBJ2-2, with D tentatively TRBD2 (6 bases). The DNA for the CDR3 is TGTGCCAGCAACCCAAAAGGGAGGGGGGAGCTGTTTTTT. It is translated as CASNPKGRGELFF.